Detailed here is one TCR beta chain. Its antigen is not yet known. No base qualities exist here, and no much larger clone lies one base off it. Library generation was performed with the immunoSEQ multiplex PCR assay. In its TCRdb copy, this immuneACCESS table keeps in-frame sequences only and misses some clones. Where compared with another copy, unresolved V genes explain less than half of these, and the others have no known cause. This sample holds over 85,000 clones; about 92% were observed only once. Roughly 2.5% of the sample is held by the ten biggest clonotypes. The CDR3 covers 16 residues, taking in both the cysteine and the phenylalanine. Only the CDR3 region is kept as DNA, spanning 48 bases read in frame from base 1. CDR1 and CDR2 are drawn from the germline V gene: SGHDN, FVKESK. Trimming takes 4 bases off V and 8 bases off J; junction bases not matched to a gene: 13. These data belong to a study of control samples from healthy donors and cancer patients (dated by TCRdb to 2018 to 2020).

The rearranged segments are TRBV14 and TRBJ2-2, with 7 bases matching TRBD1. The clonotype originates from a woman under 30 in good health. The sample was blood. The CDR3 corresponds to CASSRQGPGMTGELFF. DNA sequence: TGTGCCAGCAGCCGACAGGGCCCGGGCATGACGGGGGAGCTGTTTTTT.